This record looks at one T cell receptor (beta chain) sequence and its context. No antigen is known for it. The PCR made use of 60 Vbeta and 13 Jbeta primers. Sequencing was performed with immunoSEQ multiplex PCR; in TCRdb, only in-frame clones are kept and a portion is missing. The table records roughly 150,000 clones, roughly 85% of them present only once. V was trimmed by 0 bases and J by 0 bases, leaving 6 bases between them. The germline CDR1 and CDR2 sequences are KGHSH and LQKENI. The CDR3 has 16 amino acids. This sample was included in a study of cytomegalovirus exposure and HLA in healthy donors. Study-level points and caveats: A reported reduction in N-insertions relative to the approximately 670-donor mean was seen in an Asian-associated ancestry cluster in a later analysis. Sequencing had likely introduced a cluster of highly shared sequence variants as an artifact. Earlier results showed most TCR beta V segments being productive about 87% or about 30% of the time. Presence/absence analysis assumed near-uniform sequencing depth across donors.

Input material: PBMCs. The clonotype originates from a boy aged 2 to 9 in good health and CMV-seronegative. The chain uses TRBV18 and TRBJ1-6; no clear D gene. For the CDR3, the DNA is TGTGCCAGCTCACCACCGTTTAGCTCCTATAATTCACCCCTCCACTTT. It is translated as CASSPPFSSYNSPLHF.